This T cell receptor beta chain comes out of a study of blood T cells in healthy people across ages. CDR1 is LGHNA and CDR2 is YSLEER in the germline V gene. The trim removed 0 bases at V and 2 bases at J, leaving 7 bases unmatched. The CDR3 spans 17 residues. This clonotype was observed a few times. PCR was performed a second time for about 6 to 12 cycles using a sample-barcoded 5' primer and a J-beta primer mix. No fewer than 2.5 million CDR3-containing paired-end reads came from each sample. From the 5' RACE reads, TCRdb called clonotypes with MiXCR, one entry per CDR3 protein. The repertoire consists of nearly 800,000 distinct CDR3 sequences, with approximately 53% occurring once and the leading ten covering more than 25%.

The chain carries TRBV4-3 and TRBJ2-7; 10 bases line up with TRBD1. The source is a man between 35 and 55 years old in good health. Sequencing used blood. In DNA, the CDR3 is TGCGCCAGCAGCCAAGAAGGGCCCGGGACAGGGGCCTACGAGCAGTACTTC. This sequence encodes CASSQEGPGTGAYEQYF.